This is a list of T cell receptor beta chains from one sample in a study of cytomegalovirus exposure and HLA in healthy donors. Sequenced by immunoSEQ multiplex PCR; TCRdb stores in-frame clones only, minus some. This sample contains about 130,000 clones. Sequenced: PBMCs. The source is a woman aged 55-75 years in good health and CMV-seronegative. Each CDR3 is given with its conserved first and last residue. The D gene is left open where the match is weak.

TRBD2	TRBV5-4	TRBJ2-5	CASSRGGGVSRSETQYF	TGTGCCAGCAGCCGGGGGGGCGGAGTTTCCCGGTCAGAGACCCAGTACTTC
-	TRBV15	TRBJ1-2	CATSESGLGGYGYTF	TGTGCCACCAGCGAAAGTGGACTTGGAGGGTATGGCTACACCTTC
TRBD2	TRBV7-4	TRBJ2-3	CASSLERLAGTDTQYF	TGTGCCAGCAGCTTAGAGCGACTAGCGGGTACAGATACGCAGTATTTT
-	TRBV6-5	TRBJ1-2	CASSYSRTAETYGYTF	TGTGCCAGCAGTTACTCGCGAACGGCAGAGACTTATGGCTACACCTTC
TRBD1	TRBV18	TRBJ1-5	CASSSTGESQPQHF	TGTGCCAGCTCATCGACAGGGGAGAGCCAGCCCCAGCATTTT
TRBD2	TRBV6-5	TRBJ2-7	CASRPLAGELEQYF	TGTGCCAGCAGACCACTAGCGGGAGAGCTCGAGCAGTACTTC
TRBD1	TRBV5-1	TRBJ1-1	CASSAPGGTEAFF	TGCGCCAGCAGCGCCCCAGGGGGCACTGAAGCTTTCTTT
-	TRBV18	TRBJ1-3	CASSPWTAGPSGNTIYF	TGTGCCAGCTCACCATGGACTGCCGGTCCATCTGGAAACACCATATATTTT
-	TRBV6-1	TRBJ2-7	CASSELQTQYF	TGTGCCAGCAGTGAGTTACAGACACAGTACTTC
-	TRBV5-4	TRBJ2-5	CASSFGHGETQYF	TGTGCCAGCAGCTTCGGACACGGGGAGACCCAGTACTTC
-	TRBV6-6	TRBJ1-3	CASGHGGVLSGNTIYF	TGTGCCAGCGGCCATGGGGGGGTATTGTCTGGAAACACCATATATTTT